Sequencing of this T cell receptor beta chain was carried out in a study of early T cells in non-severe SARS-CoV-2 infection. Study-wide background: The authors sequenced bulk RNA from unsorted whole blood, leaving chains unpaired.

This clonotype has at least ten counts. Its specificity is not known. Study results and caveats: Private and CD4 specificities were missed by VDJdb matching, which favored anti-spike CD8 responses.

CDR3 size: 11 residues. V was trimmed by 3 bases and J by 7 bases, leaving 6 bases between them. Attachment of unique molecular identifiers to individual cDNA molecules was performed. Each CDR3 protein is one row after TCRdb ran MiXCR on the 5' RACE reads. The table shows 40,000 to 55,000 distinct CDR3 sequences, with about a quarter occurring only once. The TCR was taken from an adult who was a healthcare worker with PCR-confirmed SARS-CoV-2 infection or an uninfected control (not recorded which). The sequencing here drew on whole blood, taken at baseline. This chain links TRBV12-3 or TRBV12-4 with TRBJ1-2; D unclear. CDR3 in DNA: TGTGCCAGCAGTTTTAGGGCTGGCTACACCTTC. Encoded protein: CASSFRAGYTF.